Listed here is a single TCR beta chain. MiXCR, applied by TCRdb to the 5' RACE reads, yields one record per CDR3 protein. The profile shows 510,000 or so distinct CDR3 sequences, roughly 15% of them singletons. This sample is part of a study of identical twins. The CDR3 consists of 15 residues. Trimming removed 4 bases from V and 6 bases from J; junction bases left unmatched: 9. Germline CDR1 is KGHDR and CDR2 is SFDVKD. The sample also formed part of further work on yellow fever vaccine responses in identical twins.

The chain employs TRBV24-1 and TRBJ1-2; TRBD1 matches at 8 bases. The TCR was taken from a woman aged 18-29 years in good health. The sequencing input was CD4+ T cells sorted from blood. The CDR3 reads CATSEGQGGGNGYTF. Written as DNA, the CDR3 is TGTGCCACCAGTGAAGGACAGGGCGGAGGAAATGGCTACACCTTC.